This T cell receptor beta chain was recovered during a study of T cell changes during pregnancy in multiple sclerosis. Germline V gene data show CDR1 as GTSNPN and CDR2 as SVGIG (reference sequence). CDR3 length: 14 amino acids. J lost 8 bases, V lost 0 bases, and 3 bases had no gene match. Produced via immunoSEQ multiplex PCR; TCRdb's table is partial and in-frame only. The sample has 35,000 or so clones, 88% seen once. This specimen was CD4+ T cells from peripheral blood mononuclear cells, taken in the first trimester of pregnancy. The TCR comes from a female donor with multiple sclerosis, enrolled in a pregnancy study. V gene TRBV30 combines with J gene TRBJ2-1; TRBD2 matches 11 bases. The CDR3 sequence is CAWSVLAGAYEQFF. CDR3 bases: TGTGCCTGGAGTGTACTAGCGGGAGCTTATGAGCAGTTCTTC.